This T cell receptor (beta chain) was documented in a study of cytomegalovirus exposure and HLA in healthy donors (dated by TCRdb to 2015 to 2018). Background for the entire study: According to an earlier analysis of several hundred of the donors, roughly 180 million T cells yielded some 110 million unique TCR beta sequences and 250 to 350 Gb of sequence data. HLA typing covered class I and class II loci at four-digit resolution. In a later analysis, previously published TCR beta repertoires from about 670 donors were re-analyzed and high-resolution HLA genotyping was added so that TCR occurrence patterns could be studied. Across 398 genotyped donors of the cohort, an average of 235,054 unique TCR beta nucleotide sequences per donor were sequenced, and approximately 19% of those sequences were non-productive. The study profiled the T cell repertoires of 550 to 700 subjects by immunosequencing and related them to cytomegalovirus serostatus. Of the approximately 400 genotyped donors, less than 85% were placed in the genetic ancestry cluster associated with self-reported Caucasian donors. Donor age, sex, ethnicity and CMV serostatus were compiled together with the repertoire data. A few DR-DQ haplotypes were handled as single units for association and clustering because linkage in the cohort was strong. The study combined high-throughput TCR immunosequencing, statistical association of individual TCRs with disease status, and machine learning to predict cytomegalovirus infection status. An early release that covered fewer than 750 HLA-typed donors contained 300 to 350 gigabases of sequencing data and 75 million to 100 million unique TCR sequences. The study aimed to test whether signatures of past pathogen exposure could be identified by cataloging public T cell receptors. Every discovery cohort repertoire had been produced on one sequencing platform. A separate validation cohort of roughly 130 different subjects was used in addition to the roughly 670-subject first cohort. An earlier analysis of some 600 of the donors applied high-throughput TCR beta sequencing to assess whether each TCR beta V gene segment acted as functional or pseudogenic. In the later analysis, no new phenotypic data were used to find candidate immune exposures; instead, reliance was placed on TCR beta sequences and their occurrence across donors. Typing coverage varied by locus: 629-630 donors for A, B, C, DRB1 and DQB1; about 520 for DQA1; some 610 for DPA1; around 490 for DPB1. A later genetic analysis used genome-wide SNP genotypes for 398 of the 666 donors, treating that subset as a discovery cohort. Overall study outcomes, separate from this receptor: A group of highly shared sequence variants was considered likely to be a technical artifact of the sequencing pipeline. In a later analysis, HLA-associated TCR beta chains showed more clonal expansion and lower generation probabilities than non-associated chains that were equally common. Compared with the roughly 700-donor mean, donors in an Asian-associated ancestry cluster had fewer N-insertions in productive TCRs, according to a later genetic analysis. In both the original and validation cohorts, the classifier was reported to diagnose cytomegalovirus status with high specificity and sensitivity. A few of the identified cytomegalovirus-associated TCR beta chains were confirmed in vitro to be specific for cytomegalovirus antigens. Across donors, most TCR sequences were observed very rarely, whereas some public TCRs were present in many individuals. Specific HLA alleles were associated with 15,000 to 20,000 TCR beta sequences at a false discovery rate of 0.05 in a later analysis. An association between a missense DCLRE1C variant and V-gene and J-gene trimming of TCR beta chains was found in a later genetic analysis and replicated in an independent cohort. For the cohort, immune exposure information was limited to CMV serostatus. According to a later analysis, TCR association rates differed among HLA loci, with DRB1 alleles showing the most associated TCRs and HLA-C alleles showing the fewest. Presence/absence analyses assumed roughly uniform sequencing depth across donors, an assumption that may not hold. In a later analysis, several top co-occurrence clusters were reported to appear linked to parvovirus B19, influenza, CMV and Epstein-Barr virus. Linkage disequilibrium might explain the correlated functional status among segregating V segments, but an unknown experimental factor could not be excluded. Because HLA typing was unavailable for some donors at each locus, only the typed subset was used in association tests. A further reported finding was that TCR beta sequences accurately predicted the HLA-A and HLA-B alleles for most subjects in the first cohort. A total of about 180 TCR beta chains were listed by the study as associated with cytomegalovirus. Only TCR beta chains were sequenced in this cohort, and the absence of alpha or paired-chain data limited detectable features. Assigning TCR associations to individual alleles was difficult when HLA alleles, especially DR and DQ, strongly co-occurred. The earlier analysis of approximately 560 of the donors excluded roughly 17 rarely observed V segments, including chromosome 9 orphons, because counts were too low. Some IMGT-functional V segments, including TRBV6-2 and TRBV6-3, could not be told apart with the 87-base-pair reads, so those segments were excluded. Most CMV-associated TCR beta chains appeared to be HLA-restricted in a later analysis, and the HLA associations seemed to be driven largely by CMV exposure. In an earlier analysis of several hundred of the donors, most TCR beta V segments were observed in productive rearrangements about 87% or about 30% of the time, broadly matching IMGT annotations. The authors suggested that the approach could potentially be extended to other disease states and immunological phenotypes.

The receptor library was made with the immunoSEQ multiplex PCR assay. The multiplex PCR relied on a mix of 60 forward primers for TCR Vbeta segments and 13 reverse primers for TCR Jbeta segments. Amplification of the CDR3 region of rearranged TCR beta genes was performed with a multiplex PCR assay on genomic DNA. The Illumina HiSeq System was used to sequence the amplified TCR beta libraries as 87-base-pair reads. Concerning the study's data processing: In a later analysis, tens of millions of unique TCR beta chains were counted across the 690 or so repertoires, and roughly 10 million of these chains were shared by at least two donors. Raw reads were error-corrected and collapsed into unique sequences with a nearest-neighbor algorithm that merged closely related sequences to remove PCR and sequencing errors. CDR3 sequences were aligned to IMGT reference sequences to assign V, D and J gene segments. For a sequence to be retained, a match of at least six nucleotides to both a V gene segment and a J gene segment was required. Rearrangements were classified as productive when the CDR3 lacked stop codons and remained in frame with V and J, and all other rearrangements were classified as non-productive. CDR3 was defined by IMGT convention, running from the second conserved V-encoded cysteine to the conserved J-encoded phenylalanine. The earlier analysis of around 640 of the donors excluded sequences that lacked an unambiguous match to a single V gene segment. An earlier analysis of fewer than 750 of the donors called V segments functional above 56.7% productive rearrangements and segregating when the between-donor standard deviation exceeded 5%. A statistical classification framework was developed to diagnose cytomegalovirus status using the catalog of TCR beta chain sequences. In a later analysis, V and J genes were assigned by comparing TCR nucleotide sequences against IMGT/GENE-DB human TR gene sequences. Using the TCRdist pipeline, a later analysis assigned CDR3 sequences along with most-parsimonious VDJ recombination scenarios. A later analysis defined each TCR beta chain by its CDR3 amino acid sequence plus V-gene family, and excluded reads lacking a unique V-gene family. In a later analysis, fewer than 650 highly shared, low-generation-probability nucleotide sequences were removed to address suspected cross-contamination and a sequencing artifact. A later analysis calculated a clonal expansion index for each public chain from normalized within-repertoire ranks of inferred template counts. A later analysis computed generation probabilities with a VDJ recombination model fitted to out-of-frame rearrangements, and checked the results against IGoR. In a later analysis, hypergeometric tests were used to score TCR-TCR, TCR-HLA and TCR-CMV co-occurrence, with a repertoire-size bias correction applied to TCR pairs. False discovery rates were estimated in a later analysis by permuting HLA or CMV assignments 20 times. In a later analysis, co-occurring TCRs were grouped using DBSCAN, with TCRdist sequence similarity added in when clustering inside HLA-allele-positive subsets. For co-occurrence clustering, repertoires with fewer than 30,000 or more than 120,000 public chains were excluded, along with five or six repertoires with anomalous nucleotide sharing. TCRdb carries this immuneACCESS record with in-frame sequences only. Its versions omit some clonotypes, under half of them owing to an unresolved V gene in the studies checked, with the rest unexplained. V and J calls and clone size are copied from that table; D and trimming were computed from the DNA. This sample has around 150,000 clones in its table, and 79% of those were observed once. The leading ten clones occupy under 4% of the sample.

On this clone: Which antigen it targets is not known. Base-call qualities are not available, and no considerably larger clone is one nucleotide away.

The CDR3 runs 13 amino acids, cysteine and phenylalanine included. Only the CDR3 DNA is retained, 39 bases long and in frame from the first base. The junction shows trimming of 6 bases on V and 1 base on J, plus 10 bases between the germline ends. CDR1 and CDR2, per the germline V gene (reference sequence), are LNHDA and SQIVND. The cohort was made up of under 800 healthy bone marrow donors. At the time of sampling, all cohort members were nominally healthy, though unrecorded immune exposures were likely present. CMV serostatus was positive for around 310 and negative for about 55% of the 666 cohort members, and was not recorded for this donor. A peripheral blood sample was provided by each donor, and peripheral blood mononuclear cells were used for TCR beta sequencing. The Qiagen DNeasy Blood Extraction Kit was used to extract genomic DNA from the blood cell samples.

The TCR comes from a human donor in good health. This receptor chain uses TRBV19 and TRBJ2-7; there is no confident call for the D gene. Sequencing was carried out using PBMCs. The CDR3: CASRLAPSYEQYF. The DNA sequence is given as TGTGCCAGTAGATTGGCCCCGTCCTACGAGCAGTACTTC.